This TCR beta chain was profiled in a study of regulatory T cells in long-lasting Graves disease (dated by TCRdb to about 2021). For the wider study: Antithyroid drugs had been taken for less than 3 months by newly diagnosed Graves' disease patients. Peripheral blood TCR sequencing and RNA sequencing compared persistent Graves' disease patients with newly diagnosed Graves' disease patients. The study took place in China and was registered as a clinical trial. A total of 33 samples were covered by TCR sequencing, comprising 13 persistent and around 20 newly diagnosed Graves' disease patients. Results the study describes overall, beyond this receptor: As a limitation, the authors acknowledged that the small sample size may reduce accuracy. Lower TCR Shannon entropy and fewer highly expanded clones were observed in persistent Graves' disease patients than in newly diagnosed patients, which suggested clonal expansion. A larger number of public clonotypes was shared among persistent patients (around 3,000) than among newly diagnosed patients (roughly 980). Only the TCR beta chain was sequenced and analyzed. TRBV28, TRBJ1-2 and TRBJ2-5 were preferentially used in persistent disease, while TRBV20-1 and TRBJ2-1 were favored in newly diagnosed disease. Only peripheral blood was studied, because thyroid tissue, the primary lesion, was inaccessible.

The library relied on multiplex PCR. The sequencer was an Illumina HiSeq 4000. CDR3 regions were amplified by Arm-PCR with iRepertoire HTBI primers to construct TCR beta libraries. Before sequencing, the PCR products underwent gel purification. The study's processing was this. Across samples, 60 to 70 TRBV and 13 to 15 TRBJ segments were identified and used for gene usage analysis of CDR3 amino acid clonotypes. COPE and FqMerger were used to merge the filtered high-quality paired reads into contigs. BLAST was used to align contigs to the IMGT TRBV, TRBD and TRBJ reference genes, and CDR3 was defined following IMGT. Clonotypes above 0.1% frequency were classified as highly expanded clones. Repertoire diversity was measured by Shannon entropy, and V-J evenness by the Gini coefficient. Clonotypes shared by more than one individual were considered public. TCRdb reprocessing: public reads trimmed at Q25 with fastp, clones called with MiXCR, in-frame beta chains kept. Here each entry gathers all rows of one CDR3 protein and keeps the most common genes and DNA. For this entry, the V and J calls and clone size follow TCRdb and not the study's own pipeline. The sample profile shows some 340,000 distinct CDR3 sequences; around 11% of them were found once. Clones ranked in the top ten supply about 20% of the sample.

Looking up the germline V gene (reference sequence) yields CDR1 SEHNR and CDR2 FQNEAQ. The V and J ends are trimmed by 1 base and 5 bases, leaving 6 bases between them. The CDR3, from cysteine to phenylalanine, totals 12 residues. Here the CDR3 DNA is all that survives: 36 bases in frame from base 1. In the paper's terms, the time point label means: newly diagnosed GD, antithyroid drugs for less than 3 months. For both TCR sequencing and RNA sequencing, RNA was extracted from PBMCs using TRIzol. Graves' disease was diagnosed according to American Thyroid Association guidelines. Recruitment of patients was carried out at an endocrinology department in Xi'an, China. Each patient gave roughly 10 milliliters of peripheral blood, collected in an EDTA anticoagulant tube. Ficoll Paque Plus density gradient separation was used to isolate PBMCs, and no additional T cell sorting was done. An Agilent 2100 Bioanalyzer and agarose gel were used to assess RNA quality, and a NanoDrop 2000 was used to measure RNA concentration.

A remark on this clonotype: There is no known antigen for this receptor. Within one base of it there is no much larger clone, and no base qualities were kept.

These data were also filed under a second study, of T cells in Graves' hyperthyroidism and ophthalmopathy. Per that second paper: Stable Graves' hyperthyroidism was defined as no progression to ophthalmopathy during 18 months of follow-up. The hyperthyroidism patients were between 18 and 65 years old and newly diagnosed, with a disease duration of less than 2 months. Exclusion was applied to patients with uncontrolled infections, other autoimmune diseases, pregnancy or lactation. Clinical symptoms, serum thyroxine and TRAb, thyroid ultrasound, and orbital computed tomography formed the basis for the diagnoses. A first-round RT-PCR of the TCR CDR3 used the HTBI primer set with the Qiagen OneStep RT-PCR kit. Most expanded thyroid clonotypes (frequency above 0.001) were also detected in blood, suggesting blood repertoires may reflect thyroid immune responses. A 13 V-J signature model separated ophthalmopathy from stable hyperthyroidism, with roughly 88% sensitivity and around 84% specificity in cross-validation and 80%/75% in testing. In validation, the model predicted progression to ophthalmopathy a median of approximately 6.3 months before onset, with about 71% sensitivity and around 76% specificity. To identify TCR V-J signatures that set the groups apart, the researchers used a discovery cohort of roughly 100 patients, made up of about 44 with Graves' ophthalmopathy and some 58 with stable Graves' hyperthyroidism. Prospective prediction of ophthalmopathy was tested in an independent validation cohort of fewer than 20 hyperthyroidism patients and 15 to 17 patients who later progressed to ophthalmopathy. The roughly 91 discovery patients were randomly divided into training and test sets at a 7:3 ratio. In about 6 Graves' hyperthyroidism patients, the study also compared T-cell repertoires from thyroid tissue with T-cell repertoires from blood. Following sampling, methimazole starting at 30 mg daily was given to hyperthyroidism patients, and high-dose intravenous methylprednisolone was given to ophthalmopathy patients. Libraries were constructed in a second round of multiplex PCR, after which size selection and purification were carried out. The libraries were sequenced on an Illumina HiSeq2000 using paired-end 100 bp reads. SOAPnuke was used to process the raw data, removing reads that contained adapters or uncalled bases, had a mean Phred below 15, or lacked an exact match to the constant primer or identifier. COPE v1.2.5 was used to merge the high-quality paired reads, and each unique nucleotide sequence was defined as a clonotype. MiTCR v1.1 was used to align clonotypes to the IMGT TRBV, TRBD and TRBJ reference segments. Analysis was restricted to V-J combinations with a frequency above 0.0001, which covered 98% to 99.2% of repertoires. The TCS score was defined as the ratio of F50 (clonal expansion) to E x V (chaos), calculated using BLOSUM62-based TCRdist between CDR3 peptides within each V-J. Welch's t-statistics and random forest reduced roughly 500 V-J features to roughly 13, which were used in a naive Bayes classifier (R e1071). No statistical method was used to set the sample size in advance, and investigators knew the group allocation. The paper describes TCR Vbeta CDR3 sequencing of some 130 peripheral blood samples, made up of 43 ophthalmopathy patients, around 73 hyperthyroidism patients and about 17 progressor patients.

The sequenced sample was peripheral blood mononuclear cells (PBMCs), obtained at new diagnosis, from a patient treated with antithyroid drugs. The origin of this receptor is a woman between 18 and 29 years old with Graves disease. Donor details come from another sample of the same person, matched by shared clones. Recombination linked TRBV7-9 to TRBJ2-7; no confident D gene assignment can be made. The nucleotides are TGTGCCAGCAGCTTAGTCTTCCACGAGCAGTACTTC. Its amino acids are CASSLVFHEQYF.